These 25 T cell receptor beta chains came from one sample sequenced in a study of identical twins. TCRdb used MiXCR to reprocess the 5' RACE reads, holding one entry per CDR3 protein. The sample gives 1.5 million to 2 million distinct CDR3 sequences, about 31% of which show up once; 0.25% to 0.3% is in the top ten. Sequencing input: cord blood. The receptors here all came from a newborn girl in good health.

This clonotype occurred many times. The CDR3 coding sequence is TGCGCCAGCAGCTTGGTCGGTAGGAACACCGGGGAGCTGTTTTTT. This gives the protein CASSLVGRNTGELFF. The chain recombines TRBV5-1 with TRBJ2-2, with D unclear. The V and J ends lost 0 bases and 1 base respectively, with 7 bases between them. Germline loops: CDR1 SGHRS, CDR2 YFSETQ. This CDR3 is built from 15 residues. Using reference TRBV5-1 and TRBJ2-2 for the parts outside the CDR3, the full variable domain is KAGVTQTPRYLIKTRGQQVTLSCSPISGHRSVSWYQQTPGQGLQFLFEYFSETQRNKGNFPGRFSGRQFSNSRSEMNVSTLELGDSALYLCASSLVGRNTGELFFGEGSRLTVL.

In the case of this clonotype: It is unclear where the CDR3 begins or ends on the DNA, so no DNA is shown, and the CDR3 is as TCRdb lists it. This sequence joins TRBV5-5 and TRBJ2-3. CDR1 SGHKS and CDR2 YYEKEE come from the germline V gene (reference sequence). The CDR3 spans 18 amino acids, including both terminal residues. CDR3 loop: CASSFYICSVTRTDTQYF.

This clonotype occurred a few times. The J gene is TRBJ1-1, the V gene TRBV6-2 or TRBV6-3; no definite D call. V lost 5 bases to trimming and J lost 6 bases, with 13 bases between them. This CDR3 comprises 13 residues. Germline loops: CDR1 MNHEY, CDR2 SVGEGT. In DNA form, the CDR3 reads TGTGCCAGCAGTCTTACCCTGTCGGCTGAAGCTTTCTTT. Protein: CASSLTLSAEAFF.

The CDR3 DNA is TGTGCCAGCAGTGGACAGGGTGGCGGTAAGGGTAGCAATGAGCAGTTCTTC. Translation: CASSGQGGGKGSNEQFF. The rearrangement joins TRBV2 to TRBJ2-1, with 7 positions matching TRBD1. J gave up 6 bases and V 4 bases, and 15 bases lay outside the gene matches. Germline V lookup: CDR1 SNHLY, CDR2 FYNNEI. This CDR3 is built from 17 residues. Looking up the rest from reference TRBV2 and TRBJ2-1 gives the full variable domain: EPEVTQTPSHQVTQMGQEVILRCVPISNHLYFYWYRQILGQKVEFLVSFYNNEISEKSEIFDDQFSVERPDGSNFTLKIRSTKLEDSAMYFCASSGQGGGKGSNEQFFGPGTRLTVL.

The chain uses TRBV7-9 and TRBJ2-1; TRBD2 matches 7 bases. The CDR3 consists of 15 residues. Germline CDR1 reads SEHNR; CDR2 reads FQNEAQ (reference sequence). V lost 1 base, J lost 4 bases, and 4 bases stayed unmatched. The CDR3 sequence is CASSLGRGIYNEQFF. DNA for the CDR3: TGTGCCAGCAGCTTAGGGCGGGGGATATACAATGAGCAGTTCTTC.

CDR3 in DNA: TGCAGTAGCGTCGGACTAGGTCTTACAACAGATACGCAGTATTTT. Translation: CSSVGLGLTTDTQYF. V gene TRBV20-1 combines with J gene TRBJ2-3, with 7 bases that match TRBD2. The CDR3 is made up of 15 amino acids. V shed 8 bases and J 3 bases; nucleotides not matched to a gene: 14. CDR1 is DFQATT, CDR2 SNEGSKA, per germline (reference sequence).

In its sample, this clonotype was seen a few times. The chain couples TRBV7-2 to TRBJ2-3; TRBD2 agrees at 7 bases. This CDR3 is 15 amino acids long. The germline V gene encodes CDR1 SGHTA and CDR2 FQGNSA. Trimming cost V 4 bases and J 6 bases; bases outside gene matches: 10. CDR3: CASSSRSGVADTQYF. As DNA, the CDR3 is TGTGCCAGCAGCTCCCGGAGCGGGGTTGCGGATACGCAGTATTTT. Using reference TRBV7-2 and TRBJ2-3 for the parts outside the CDR3, the full variable domain is GAGVSQSPSNKVTEKGKDVELRCDPISGHTALYWYRQSLGQGLEFLIYFQGNSAPDKSGLPSDRFSAERTGGSVSTLTIQRTQQEDSAVYLCASSSRSGVADTQYFGPGTRLTVL.

J is TRBJ2-1 and V is TRBV6-5, with TRBD2 matching over 7 bases. Trimming took 3 bases from V and 4 from J; bases not matched to a gene: 12. Germline-derived CDR1 and CDR2 are MNHEY and SVGAGI. This CDR3 is built from 17 residues. CDR3 nucleotide sequence: TGTGCCAGCAGTTATAGTCAGTTGCTAGCGGTATACAATGAGCAGTTCTTC. Its protein product is CASSYSQLLAVYNEQFF.

This clonotype was seen more than once but under ten times. The gene calls are TRBV12-3 or TRBV12-4 and TRBJ2-3; maybe TRBD1 (6 bases). V was clipped by 5 bases and J by 1 base, with 13 bases between them. The CDR3 sequence is 15 residues long. DNA for the CDR3: TGTGCCAGCAGTCCCCCCGGGACACGCACAGATACGCAGTATTTT. Its protein is CASSPPGTRTDTQYF.

This chain uses TRBV20-1 with TRBJ2-1; D is uncertain. Trimming removed 5 bases at V and 9 bases at J, with 8 bases between. This CDR3 spans 10 amino acids. Germline V gene sequence: CDR1 DFQATT, CDR2 SNEGSKA (reference sequence). CDR3 in DNA: TGCAGTGCTTACCACAGTGAGCAGTTCTTC. Its protein product is CSAYHSEQFF.

This clonotype was detected a few times. This chain joins TRBV28 and TRBJ1-1, with 8 bases identical to TRBD1. The trim removed 3 bases at V and 7 bases at J, leaving 10 bases unmatched. CDR1 and CDR2 (germline): MDHEN, SYDVKM. This CDR3 has 15 residues. CDR3 protein: CASSFLAGQVNEAFF. The CDR3 DNA is TGTGCCAGCAGTTTTTTAGCGGGACAGGTTAATGAAGCTTTCTTT.

This clonotype was detected many times. This sequence joins TRBV13 and TRBJ2-1; D possibly corresponds to TRBD2 (6 bases). CDR3 size: 15 residues. Germline loops: CDR1 PRHDT, CDR2 FYEKMQ (reference sequence). V lost 2 bases and J 2 bases, leaving 10 bases between the germline ends. The CDR3 DNA sequence: TGTGCCAGCAGCTTATTCGCTAGCGCCTACAATGAGCAGTTCTTC. It is translated as CASSLFASAYNEQFF. The complete variable domain, with remaining parts taken from reference TRBV13 and TRBJ2-1, reads AAGVIQSPRHLIKEKRETATLKCYPIPRHDTVYWYQQGPGQDPQFLISFYEKMQSDKGSIPDRFSAQQFSDYHSELNMSSLELGDSALYFCASSLFASAYNEQFFGPGTRLTVL.

This clonotype was counted a single time. The J gene is TRBJ2-3, the V gene TRBV20-1; 8 nucleotides agree with TRBD2. The CDR3 consists of 16 residues. Per germline, CDR1 DFQATT and CDR2 SNEGSKA (reference sequence). V was pared by 1 base and J by 2 bases, with 8 bases of the junction left unmatched. In DNA, the CDR3 is TGCAGTGCTAGAGCAGCGGGGGCACAATACACAGATACGCAGTATTTT. It codes for CSARAAGAQYTDTQYF.

A few counts support this clonotype. This chain joins TRBV7-9 and TRBJ2-1; 11 bases fit TRBD1. Germline CDR1 reads SEHNR; CDR2 reads FQNEAQ (reference sequence). Trimming cost V 5 bases and J 8 bases; bases outside gene matches: 8. This CDR3 is 15 amino acids long. CDR3 region: CASSKGQGDVDEQFF. CDR3 DNA: TGTGCCAGCAGCAAGGGACAGGGGGATGTGGATGAGCAGTTCTTC.

V is TRBV11-3 and J is TRBJ2-3; weak D call: TRBD2 (6 bases). Trimming stripped 5 bases from V and 11 bases from J, with 17 bases between. The CDR3 totals 13 residues. Germline loops: CDR1 SGHNT, CDR2 YENEEA. The CDR3 loop is CASSRRGTIRQYF. The CDR3 DNA sequence: TGTGCCAGCAGCCGGAGGGGCACCATAAGGCAGTATTTT.

The chain has TRBV5-1 and TRBJ2-1, with TRBD2 identical over 7 bases. CDR1 is SGHRS, CDR2 YFSETQ, per germline. The V and J ends lost 7 bases and 0 bases, in that order; junction bases with no gene match: 7. The CDR3 has 15 amino acids. The CDR3 region is CASFPAGLSYNEQFF. The CDR3 DNA is TGCGCCAGCTTCCCAGCGGGGCTCTCCTACAATGAGCAGTTCTTC.

This clonotype was seen only a few times. The chain links TRBV20-1 to TRBJ2-1, with 8 bases identical to TRBD2. V gave up 3 bases and J gave up 2 bases; unmatched junction bases: 12. CDR3 length: 17 amino acids. Germline V gene data show CDR1 as DFQATT and CDR2 as SNEGSKA (reference sequence). In DNA, the CDR3 is TGCAGTGCTAGGCACCCTACCGGGACTAGGGCCTACAATGAGCAGTTCTTC. Amino acids: CSARHPTGTRAYNEQFF.

This chain connects TRBV5-6 to TRBJ1-4; 9 bases fit TRBD1. Germline values: CDR1 SGHDT, CDR2 YYEEEE. V lost 2 bases, J lost 6 bases, and 5 bases stayed unmatched. There are 15 residues in the CDR3. CDR3 coding DNA: TGTGCCAGCAGCTTCACGAGACAGGGGGATGAAAAACTGTTTTTT. Encoded protein: CASSFTRQGDEKLFF.

This clonotype has only a few counts. This rearrangement joins TRBV19 to TRBJ2-1; weak D call: TRBD2 (5 bases). V lost 6 bases to trimming and J lost 4 bases, with 16 bases between them. The germline CDR1 and CDR2 sequences are LNHDA and SQIVND (reference sequence). The CDR3 is made up of 15 amino acids. The CDR3 sequence is CASRSAATNYNEQFF. Written as DNA, the CDR3 is TGTGCCAGTAGGTCGGCCGCGACTAATTACAATGAGCAGTTCTTC.

This clonotype was counted only a few times. The chain carries TRBV11-2 and TRBJ1-5; D possibly corresponds to TRBD1 (6 bases). V lost 3 bases and J 0 bases, leaving 12 bases between the germline ends. The CDR3 has 16 residues. In germline, CDR1 is SGHAT, CDR2 FQNNGV. The CDR3: CASSFGTPYSNQPQHF. The CDR3 DNA reads as TGTGCCAGCAGCTTCGGGACACCTTATAGCAATCAGCCCCAGCATTTT.

This clonotype occurred a few times. The chain is built from TRBV27 and TRBJ2-6, with 7 positions matching TRBD2. The CDR3 consists of 17 residues. With V trimmed by 1 base and J by 2 bases, 5 bases remained unmatched. In germline, CDR1 is MNHEY, CDR2 SMNVEV (reference sequence). CDR3 in amino acids: CASSLFGDYPGANVLTF. The CDR3 nucleotides are TGTGCCAGCAGTTTATTTGGGGACTACCCTGGGGCCAACGTCCTGACTTTC.

The chain couples TRBV6-1 to TRBJ2-3; 8 bases are a match to TRBD2. This CDR3 is 14 amino acids long. CDR1 and CDR2 from the germline V gene are MNHNS and SASEGT. J gave up 0 bases and V 7 bases, and 3 bases lay outside the gene matches. The CDR3 DNA sequence: TGTGCCAGCACTCGGGGGGGTAGCACAGATACGCAGTATTTT. Translated, it gives CASTRGGSTDTQYF.

This chain joins TRBV12-3 or TRBV12-4 and TRBJ2-1; 12 bases fit TRBD2. The CDR3 totals 16 residues. The V and J ends lost 6 bases and 12 bases, in that order; junction bases with no gene match: 15. The CDR3 nucleotides read TGTGCCAGCAGAGTTTCCTGGACTAGCGGGGCCACCGGGCAGTTCTTC. The encoded protein is CASRVSWTSGATGQFF.

The CDR3 loop reads CSDTTGGYGYTF. The CDR3 bases are TGCAGCGATACGACAGGGGGCTATGGCTACACCTTC. The chain uses TRBV20-1 and TRBJ1-2; 9 bases match TRBD1. Per the germline V gene, CDR1 is DFQATT and CDR2 is SNEGSKA (reference sequence). The CDR3 loop spans 12 amino acids.

J is TRBJ2-1 and V is TRBV20-1, with D unresolved. Germline lookup yields CDR1 DFQATT and CDR2 SNEGSKA (reference sequence). The V gene lost 7 bases and the J gene lost 0 bases, with 4 bases spanning the gap. The CDR3 is 11 residues long. CDR3 in DNA: TGCAGTGTGATCTCCTACAATGAGCAGTTCTTC. Amino acid sequence: CSVISYNEQFF.